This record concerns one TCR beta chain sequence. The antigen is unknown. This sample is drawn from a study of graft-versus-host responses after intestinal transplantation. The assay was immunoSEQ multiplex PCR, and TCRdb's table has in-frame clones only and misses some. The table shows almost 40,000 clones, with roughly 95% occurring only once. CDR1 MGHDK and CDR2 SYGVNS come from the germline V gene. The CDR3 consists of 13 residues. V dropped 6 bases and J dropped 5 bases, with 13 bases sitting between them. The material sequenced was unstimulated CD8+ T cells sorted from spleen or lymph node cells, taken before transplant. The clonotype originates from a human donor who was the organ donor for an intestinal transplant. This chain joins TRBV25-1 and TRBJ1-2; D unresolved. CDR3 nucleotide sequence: TGTGCCAGCAGGGTGCGGACCCGGTATGGCTACACCTTC. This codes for CASRVRTRYGYTF.